The 30 T cell receptor beta chains below come from one sample, sequenced in a study of beta chain features in type 1 diabetes. The antigens of these receptors remain unknown. Of the isolated RNA, all was reverse transcribed, and so the sequenced material was expressed TCRB transcripts. Repertoires were generated with immunoSEQ multiplex PCR, while TCRdb's copy carries only in-frame clones and drops some. The sample holds over 600,000 clones, around 11% seen once. Study-level results: There was a moderate but significant shortening of TCRB CDR3s in all four CD4+ subsets of Type 1 diabetes patients.

Sequenced material: naive CD4+ T cells from blood. These receptors all stem from a man younger than 45 with type 1 diabetes.

V is TRBV6-5 and J is TRBJ2-1; 7 nucleotides match TRBD2. Unmatched junction bases numbered 3, after V lost 8 bases and J lost 5 bases. The germline CDR1 and CDR2 sequences are MNHEY and SVGAGI. The CDR3 sequence is 12 residues long. CDR3 in amino acids: CASLAADNEQFF. The CDR3 nucleotides read TGTGCCAGCCTAGCGGCGGACAATGAGCAGTTCTTC.

The chain combines TRBV5-1 with TRBJ2-1, with 9 bases matching TRBD2. Germline V gives CDR1 SGHRS, CDR2 YFSETQ. The ends lost 7 bases at V and 4 bases at J; junction bases unmatched: 6. The CDR3 is made up of 14 amino acids. CDR3 sequence (DNA): TGCGCCAGCTATAGCGGGGGCGGATACAATGAGCAGTTCTTC. Its translation is CASYSGGGYNEQFF.

This chain joins TRBV30 and TRBJ2-7, with D possibly matching TRBD2 (6 bases). The germline CDR1 and CDR2 sequences are GTSNPN and SVGIG (reference sequence). With 5 bases removed from V and 1 base from J, the gap between germline ends came to 15 bases. The CDR3 has 14 residues. CDR3 in amino acids: CAWGFSGHSYEQYF. CDR3 sequence (DNA): TGTGCCTGGGGTTTTAGCGGTCATTCCTACGAGCAGTACTTC.

This clone was counted between two and nine times. This chain joins TRBV5-1 and TRBJ2-1; 9 bases fit TRBD2. The V gene's germline CDR1 is SGHRS and CDR2 YFSETQ. Trimming took 8 bases from V and 3 from J; bases not matched to a gene: 27. The CDR3 spans 21 residues. The CDR3 loop is CAREAGTQRGAPLGFYNEQFF. The CDR3 DNA reads TGCGCCAGGGAAGCCGGGACCCAGCGGGGGGCCCCTCTAGGGTTCTACAATGAGCAGTTCTTC.

The gene calls are TRBV7-9 and TRBJ2-1; 13 bases match TRBD2. Trimming at V came to 1 base and at J to 14 bases, leaving 8 bases not matched to a gene. Germline V lookup: CDR1 SEHNR, CDR2 FQNEAQ (reference sequence). The CDR3 is 15 amino acids. CDR3 sequence: CASSLEWTSGGREFF. In nucleotides, the CDR3 is TGTGCCAGCAGCTTAGAGTGGACTAGCGGGGGACGTGAGTTCTTC.

This clone was recorded a few times. V gene TRBV6-5 combines with J gene TRBJ1-6, with D possibly TRBD1 on 6 matching bases. This CDR3 region has 13 residues. V gave up 5 bases and J gave up 11 bases, with 13 bases separating them. CDR1 is MNHEY, CDR2 SVGAGI, per germline. CDR3 in amino acids: CASSQGYTAPLHF. CDR3 sequence (DNA): TGTGCCAGCAGTCAGGGGTATACGGCACCCCTCCACTTT.

The chain has TRBV6-5 and TRBJ2-3; 9 bases are shared with TRBD2. Germline V CDR1 and CDR2: MNHEY, SVGAGI. V trimming: 1 base; J trimming: 3 bases; junction bases outside the gene matches: 2. This CDR3 comprises 15 residues. In nucleotides, the CDR3 is TGTGCCAGCAGTTACTTCAGCGGGGGGACAGATACGCAGTATTTT. Its protein is CASSYFSGGTDTQYF.

The DNA for the CDR3 is TGTGCCAGCTACTCGGGGTTATCTGGGGCCAACGTCCTGACTTTC. The encoded protein is CASYSGLSGANVLTF. The rearrangement links TRBV6-1 to TRBJ2-6, with D possibly matching TRBD2 (5 bases). The germline gives CDR1 MNHNS, CDR2 SASEGT. V lost 8 bases to trimming and J lost 1 base, with 12 bases between them. The CDR3 covers 15 residues.

In this sample, this clone turned up a few times. This sample also contains other DNA sequences that code for the same CDR3. This chain uses TRBV2 with TRBJ2-5; possibly TRBD1 for D (6 bases). Trimming removed 6 bases from V and 4 bases from J, with 9 bases in between. The germline V gene has CDR1 SNHLY and CDR2 FYNNEI. The CDR3 spans 12 residues. CDR3 region: CASRQGLETQYF. CDR3 bases: TGTGCCAGCAGACAGGGCTTAGAGACCCAGTACTTC.

This clone has just a few counts. The chain is built from TRBV11-2 and TRBJ2-1, with 7 bases lining up with TRBD1. Germline V gene sequence: CDR1 SGHAT, CDR2 FQNNGV. CDR3 size: 15 residues. J gave up 5 bases and V 3 bases, and 7 bases lay outside the gene matches. The CDR3: CASSFSYTGDNEQFF. Written as DNA, the CDR3 is TGTGCCAGCAGCTTCTCCTATACAGGGGACAATGAGCAGTTCTTC.

This clone was detected only a few times. This chain links TRBV28 with TRBJ2-1; D could derive from TRBD1 or TRBD2 (6 bases each). The V gene lost 4 bases and the J gene lost 2 bases, with 9 bases spanning the gap. This CDR3 is 14 amino acids long. Germline lookup yields CDR1 MDHEN and CDR2 SYDVKM. CDR3: CASSSGAPYNEQFF. The CDR3 nucleotides read TGTGCCAGCAGTTCGGGGGCTCCCTACAATGAGCAGTTCTTC.

V gene TRBV7-9 combines with J gene TRBJ2-1, with TRBD2 as a possible D gene (5 bases). This CDR3 contains 17 residues. Trimming stripped 2 bases from V and 6 bases from J, with 20 bases between. Germline assignment: CDR1 SEHNR and CDR2 FQNEAQ (reference sequence). The CDR3, as DNA: TGTGCCAGCAGCTTAATCGGGATCGGTAGCAGAGCCAATGAGCAGTTCTTC. Protein product: CASSLIGIGSRANEQFF.

The rearrangement uses TRBV7-2 and TRBJ2-1, with D hard to call. V lost 1 base and J 7 bases, leaving 5 bases between the germline ends. This CDR3 is built from 12 residues. Germline CDR1 and CDR2: SGHTA and FQGNSA. As DNA, the CDR3 is TGTGCCAGCAGCTTAGATTTAAATGAGCAGTTCTTC. Translated: CASSLDLNEQFF.

Only a few counts were recorded for this clone. The chain recombines TRBV5-1 with TRBJ1-4, with D perhaps matching TRBD1 (6 bases). This CDR3 contains 14 residues. Trimming pared 0 bases from V and 8 bases from J, leaving 11 bases between. Germline CDR1 SGHRS, CDR2 YFSETQ. The CDR3 bases are TGCGCCAGCAGCTTGGACGCTGGGACAGAAAAACTGTTTTTT. Amino acid sequence: CASSLDAGTEKLFF. The complete variable domain, with remaining parts taken from reference TRBV5-1 and TRBJ1-4, reads KAGVTQTPRYLIKTRGQQVTLSCSPISGHRSVSWYQQTPGQGLQFLFEYFSETQRNKGNFPGRFSGRQFSNSRSEMNVSTLELGDSALYLCASSLDAGTEKLFFGSGTQLSVL.

This clone was observed a handful of times. The chain combines TRBV11-2 with TRBJ1-6, with a tentative D call TRBD1 (5 bases). Trimming shortened V by 6 bases and J by 10 bases, and 13 bases separated the two germline ends. Per the germline V gene, CDR1 is SGHAT and CDR2 is FQNNGV. This CDR3 is built from 13 residues. The CDR3 spells CASRVHGGSPLHF. CDR3 nucleotide sequence: TGTGCCAGCAGGGTACACGGGGGATCACCCCTCCACTTT.

The chain links TRBV2 to TRBJ2-5; the D is unclear. The germline gives CDR1 SNHLY, CDR2 FYNNEI. The CDR3 has 14 residues. With 3 bases removed from V and 4 bases from J, the gap between germline ends came to 12 bases. This CDR3 reads CASSDQQFRETQYF. CDR3 in DNA: TGTGCCAGCAGTGACCAACAGTTTAGAGAGACCCAGTACTTC. The variable domain in full, with the rest retrieved from reference TRBV2 and TRBJ2-5, is EPEVTQTPSHQVTQMGQEVILRCVPISNHLYFYWYRQILGQKVEFLVSFYNNEISEKSEIFDDQFSVERPDGSNFTLKIRSTKLEDSAMYFCASSDQQFRETQYFGPGTRLLVL.

The chain links TRBV11-2 to TRBJ2-2; 8 bases are shared with TRBD2. Germline V gene sequence: CDR1 SGHAT, CDR2 FQNNGV. Unmatched junction bases numbered 4, after V lost 5 bases and J lost 2 bases. The length of the CDR3 is 15 residues. CDR3 in amino acids: CASSPGLANTGELFF. The DNA for the CDR3 is TGTGCCAGCAGCCCTGGACTAGCTAACACCGGGGAGCTGTTTTTT.

CDR3: CASSPRTSGVFGPKNIQYF. DNA for the CDR3: TGTGCCAGCAGTCCCAGGACTAGCGGGGTCTTCGGTCCCAAAAACATTCAGTACTTC. The rearrangement uses TRBV28 and TRBJ2-4; 12 bases fit TRBD2. The CDR3 is 19 amino acids. CDR1 and CDR2 (germline): MDHEN, SYDVKM. V gave up 5 bases and J gave up 2 bases; unmatched junction bases: 13. Complete variable domain (other parts from reference TRBV28 and TRBJ2-4): DVKVTQSSRYLVKRTGEKVFLECVQDMDHENMFWYRQDPGLGLRLIYFSYDVKMKEKGDIPEGYSVSREKKERFSLILESASTNQTSMYLCASSPRTSGVFGPKNIQYFGAGTRLSVL.

The rearrangement links TRBV6-1 to TRBJ2-1; 10 nucleotides match TRBD2. The ends lost 4 bases at V and 4 bases at J; junction bases unmatched: 4. Germline loops: CDR1 MNHNS, CDR2 SASEGT. The CDR3 consists of 15 residues. This CDR3 is CASSALAGAYNEQFF. In DNA, the CDR3 is TGTGCCAGCAGTGCTCTAGCGGGGGCTTACAATGAGCAGTTCTTC.

This clone was seen more than once but under ten times. The chain joins TRBV29-1 to TRBJ2-3, with 10 positions matching TRBD2. V lost 7 bases to trimming and J lost 0 bases; unmatched junction nucleotides: 7. This CDR3 is 15 amino acids long. The germline gives CDR1 SQVTM, CDR2 ANQGSEA. In DNA, the CDR3 is TGCAGCGCTGATACTAGCGGGGCGAGCACAGATACGCAGTATTTT. Its protein is CSADTSGASTDTQYF.

V is TRBV2 and J is TRBJ1-2; no reliable D call. V lost 0 bases to trimming and J lost 8 bases, with 13 bases between them. Germline CDR1 SNHLY, CDR2 FYNNEI. The CDR3 spans 14 residues. CDR3 nucleotide sequence: TGTGCCAGCAGTGAAGCCGGGAGTCGAGGAGGCTACACCTTC. Translation: CASSEAGSRGGYTF.

This clone was observed a handful of times. V is TRBV2 and J is TRBJ2-5, with D possibly TRBD1 on 6 matching bases. The germline V gene has CDR1 SNHLY and CDR2 FYNNEI. V lost 7 bases and J 3 bases, leaving 12 bases between the germline ends. The CDR3 extends over 13 amino acids. For the CDR3, the DNA is TGTGCCAGCATTCCCCGGGACAAAGAGACCCAGTACTTC. It specifies CASIPRDKETQYF.

CDR3 protein: CASSFTQGQGNIQYF. CDR3 DNA sequence: TGTGCCAGCAGTTTCACCCAAGGACAGGGCAACATTCAGTACTTC. The V call is TRBV6-5, the J call TRBJ2-4, with TRBD1 identical over 8 bases. The germline V gene encodes CDR1 MNHEY and CDR2 SVGAGI. V shed 4 bases, J shed 7 bases, and the junction held 9 bases outside the gene matches. The CDR3 length is 15 residues.

The sample holds a few counts of this clone. The rearrangement uses TRBV7-2 and TRBJ2-1; D perhaps matches TRBD1 (6 bases). Germline V gene data show CDR1 as SGHTA and CDR2 as FQGNSA. V lost 6 bases to trimming and J lost 12 bases, with 18 bases between them. The CDR3 loop spans 13 amino acids. This CDR3 is CASSFTVRGPQFF. CDR3 DNA: TGTGCCAGCAGTTTTACAGTCAGGGGCCCGCAGTTCTTC.

The rearrangement links TRBV5-1 to TRBJ2-3; D is ambiguous. The CDR3 runs 12 residues. Trimming removed 0 bases from V and 6 bases from J, with 5 bases in between. Germline V CDR1 and CDR2: SGHRS, YFSETQ. The CDR3 DNA follows: TGCGCCAGCAGCTTGGCATGGGATACGCAGTATTTT. This encodes CASSLAWDTQYF.

The CDR3 spells CASSPGRDRISYEQYF. The CDR3 region has the DNA TGCGCCAGCAGCCCGGGCCGGGACAGGATCTCCTACGAGCAGTACTTC. This chain joins TRBV5-1 and TRBJ2-7; TRBD1 matches at 8 bases. The V gene end was trimmed by 4 bases and the J gene end by 0 bases; junction bases not matched to a gene: 9. Germline CDR1 is SGHRS and CDR2 is YFSETQ. This CDR3 contains 16 residues.

The rearrangement uses TRBV6-6 and TRBJ2-5; D uncertain. Per the germline V gene, CDR1 is MNHNY and CDR2 is SVGAGI (reference sequence). The ends were cut back, 5 bases at V and 1 base at J, with 14 bases in the middle. The CDR3 is 15 amino acids. The CDR3 DNA reads as TGTGCCAGCAGTCCTCCGTCGACTTTCCAAGAGACCCAGTACTTC. Translating gives CASSPPSTFQETQYF.

This clone was counted a few times. This chain connects TRBV2 to TRBJ2-7; TRBD2 might be the D (5 bases). CDR3 length: 13 residues. Germline V gives CDR1 SNHLY, CDR2 FYNNEI. Trimming cost V 6 bases and J 1 base, with 10 bases left between them. The CDR3 DNA sequence: TGTGCCAGCAGACCGCCGGGGTCCTACGAGCAGTACTTC. It encodes CASRPPGSYEQYF.

The J gene is TRBJ1-5, the V gene TRBV6-6; D gene ambiguous. Germline CDR1 reads MNHNY; CDR2 reads SVGAGI (reference sequence). This CDR3 has 14 amino acids. V lost 2 bases and J lost 0, with 5 bases in between. The CDR3 bases are TGTGCCAGCAGTTACGGACTTAGCAATCAGCCCCAGCATTTT. Translation gives CASSYGLSNQPQHF.

This chain links TRBV10-2 with TRBJ1-5; 7 bases are a match to TRBD1. Germline V gives CDR1 WSHSY, CDR2 SAAADI. Trimming at V came to 6 bases and at J to 3 bases, leaving 5 bases not matched to a gene. The CDR3 is made up of 14 amino acids. For the CDR3, the DNA is TGCGCCAGCAGCGGACAGGATCCCAATCAGCCCCAGCATTTT. As protein: CASSGQDPNQPQHF.